The clone carrying this T cell receptor beta chain was found a few times. Its antigen is unidentified. This same CDR3 is encoded by further DNA sequences in the sample. CDR1 and CDR2 from the germline V gene are SGHRS and YFSETQ. The CDR3 covers 12 residues. Trimming shortened V by 1 base and J by 5 bases, and 6 bases separated the two germline ends. This entry is derived from a study of brain T cells in children with intractable seizures. Profiled with immunoSEQ multiplex PCR; TCRdb holds only in-frame clones, not every one. The repertoire consists of 80,000 or so clones, with under 95% occurring once and the leading ten covering under 2%. Only cases whose brain tissue showed the highest T cell transcript signatures were sequenced. Before surgery, patients took at least one anti-epileptic drug. Study results and limitations: Patients' HCMV serostatus was unknown; virus specificity rests on CDR3 similarity alone.

The sequencing here drew on peripheral blood, taken at surgery. This rearrangement joins TRBV5-1 to TRBJ1-1, with D hard to call. This sequence was found in a boy under three years old with tuberous sclerosis and intractable seizures. DNA of the CDR3: TGCGCCAGCAGCTTGTTGGGAACTGAAGCTTTCTTT. This codes for CASSLLGTEAFF. Drawing the rest from reference TRBV5-1 and TRBJ1-1, the complete variable domain is KAGVTQTPRYLIKTRGQQVTLSCSPISGHRSVSWYQQTPGQGLQFLFEYFSETQRNKGNFPGRFSGRQFSNSRSEMNVSTLELGDSALYLCASSLLGTEAFFGQGTRLTVV.